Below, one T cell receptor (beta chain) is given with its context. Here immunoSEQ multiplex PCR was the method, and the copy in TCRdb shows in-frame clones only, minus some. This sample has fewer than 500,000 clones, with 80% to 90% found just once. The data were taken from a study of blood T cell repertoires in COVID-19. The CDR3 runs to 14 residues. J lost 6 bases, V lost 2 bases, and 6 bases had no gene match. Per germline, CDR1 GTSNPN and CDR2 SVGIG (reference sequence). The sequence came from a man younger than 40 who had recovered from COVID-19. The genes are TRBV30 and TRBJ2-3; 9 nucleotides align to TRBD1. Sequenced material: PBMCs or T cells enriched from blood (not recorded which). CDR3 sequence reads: CAWSFGTGLDTQYF. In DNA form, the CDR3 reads TGTGCCTGGAGTTTCGGGACAGGGTTGGATACGCAGTATTTT.